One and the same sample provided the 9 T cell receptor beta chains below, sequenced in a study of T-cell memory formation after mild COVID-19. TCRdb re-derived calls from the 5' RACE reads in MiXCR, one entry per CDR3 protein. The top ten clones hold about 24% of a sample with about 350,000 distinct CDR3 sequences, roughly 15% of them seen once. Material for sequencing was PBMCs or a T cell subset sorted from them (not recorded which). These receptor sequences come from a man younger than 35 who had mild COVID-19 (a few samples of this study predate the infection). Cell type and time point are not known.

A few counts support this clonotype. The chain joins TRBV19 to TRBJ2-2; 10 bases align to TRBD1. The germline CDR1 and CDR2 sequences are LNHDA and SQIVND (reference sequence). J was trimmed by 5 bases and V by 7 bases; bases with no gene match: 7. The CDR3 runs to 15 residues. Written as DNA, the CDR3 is TGTGCCAGTACGGGACAGGGGAGACGTACCGGGGAGCTGTTTTTT. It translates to CASTGQGRRTGELFF.

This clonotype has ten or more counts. CDR3 residues: CASSYSGVGTKNIQYF. In nucleotides, the CDR3 is TGTGCCAGCAGTTACTCTGGGGTCGGGACCAAAAACATTCAGTACTTC. The chain couples TRBV6-5 to TRBJ2-4; D might be TRBD2 (5 bases). V was trimmed by 0 bases and J by 2 bases, leaving 11 bases between them. This CDR3 has 16 residues. Germline V gene sequence: CDR1 MNHEY, CDR2 SVGAGI.

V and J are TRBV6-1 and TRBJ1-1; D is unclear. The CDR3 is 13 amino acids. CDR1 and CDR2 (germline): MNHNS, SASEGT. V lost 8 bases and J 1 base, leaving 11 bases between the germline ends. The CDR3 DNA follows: TGTGCCAGCCTGGACCAGACGAACACTGAAGCTTTCTTT. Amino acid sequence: CASLDQTNTEAFF.

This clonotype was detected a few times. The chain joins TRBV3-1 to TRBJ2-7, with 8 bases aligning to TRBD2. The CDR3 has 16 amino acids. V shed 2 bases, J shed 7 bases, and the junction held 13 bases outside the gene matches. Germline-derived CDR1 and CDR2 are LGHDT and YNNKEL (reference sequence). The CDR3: CASSQPSGGRFREQYF. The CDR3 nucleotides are TGTGCCAGCAGCCAACCGAGCGGGGGCCGCTTTCGGGAGCAGTACTTC.

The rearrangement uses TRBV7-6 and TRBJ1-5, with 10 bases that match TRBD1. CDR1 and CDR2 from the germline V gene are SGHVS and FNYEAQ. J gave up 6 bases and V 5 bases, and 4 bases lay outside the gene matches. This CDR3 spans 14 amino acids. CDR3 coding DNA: TGTGCCAGCAGCGAGGACAGGGGGGGTCAGCCCCAGCATTTT. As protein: CASSEDRGGQPQHF.

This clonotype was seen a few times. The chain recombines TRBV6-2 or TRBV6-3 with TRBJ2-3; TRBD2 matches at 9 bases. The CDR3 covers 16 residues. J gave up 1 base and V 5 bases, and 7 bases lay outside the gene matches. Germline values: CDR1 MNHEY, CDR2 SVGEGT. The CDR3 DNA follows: TGTGCCAGCAGTGGATGGCAGCGGGGGGGCACAGATACGCAGTATTTT. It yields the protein CASSGWQRGGTDTQYF.

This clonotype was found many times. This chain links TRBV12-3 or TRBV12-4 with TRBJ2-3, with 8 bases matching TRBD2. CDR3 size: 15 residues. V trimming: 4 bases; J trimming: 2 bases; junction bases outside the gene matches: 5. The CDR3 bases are TGTGCCAGCAGTTCGGGCGGGGGGTTCACAGATACGCAGTATTTT. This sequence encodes CASSSGGGFTDTQYF.

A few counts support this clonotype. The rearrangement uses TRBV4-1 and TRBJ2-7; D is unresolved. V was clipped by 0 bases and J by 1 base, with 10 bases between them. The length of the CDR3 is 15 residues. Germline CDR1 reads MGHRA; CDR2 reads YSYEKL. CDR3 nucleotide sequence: TGCGCCAGCAGCCAAGATCCCGGTGGATCCTACGAGCAGTACTTC. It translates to CASSQDPGGSYEQYF.

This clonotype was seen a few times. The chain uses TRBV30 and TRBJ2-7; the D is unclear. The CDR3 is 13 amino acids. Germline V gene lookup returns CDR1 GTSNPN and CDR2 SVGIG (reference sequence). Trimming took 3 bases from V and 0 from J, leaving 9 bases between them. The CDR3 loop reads CAWSRRLSYEQYF. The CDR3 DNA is TGTGCCTGGAGCCGCAGGCTCTCCTACGAGCAGTACTTC.